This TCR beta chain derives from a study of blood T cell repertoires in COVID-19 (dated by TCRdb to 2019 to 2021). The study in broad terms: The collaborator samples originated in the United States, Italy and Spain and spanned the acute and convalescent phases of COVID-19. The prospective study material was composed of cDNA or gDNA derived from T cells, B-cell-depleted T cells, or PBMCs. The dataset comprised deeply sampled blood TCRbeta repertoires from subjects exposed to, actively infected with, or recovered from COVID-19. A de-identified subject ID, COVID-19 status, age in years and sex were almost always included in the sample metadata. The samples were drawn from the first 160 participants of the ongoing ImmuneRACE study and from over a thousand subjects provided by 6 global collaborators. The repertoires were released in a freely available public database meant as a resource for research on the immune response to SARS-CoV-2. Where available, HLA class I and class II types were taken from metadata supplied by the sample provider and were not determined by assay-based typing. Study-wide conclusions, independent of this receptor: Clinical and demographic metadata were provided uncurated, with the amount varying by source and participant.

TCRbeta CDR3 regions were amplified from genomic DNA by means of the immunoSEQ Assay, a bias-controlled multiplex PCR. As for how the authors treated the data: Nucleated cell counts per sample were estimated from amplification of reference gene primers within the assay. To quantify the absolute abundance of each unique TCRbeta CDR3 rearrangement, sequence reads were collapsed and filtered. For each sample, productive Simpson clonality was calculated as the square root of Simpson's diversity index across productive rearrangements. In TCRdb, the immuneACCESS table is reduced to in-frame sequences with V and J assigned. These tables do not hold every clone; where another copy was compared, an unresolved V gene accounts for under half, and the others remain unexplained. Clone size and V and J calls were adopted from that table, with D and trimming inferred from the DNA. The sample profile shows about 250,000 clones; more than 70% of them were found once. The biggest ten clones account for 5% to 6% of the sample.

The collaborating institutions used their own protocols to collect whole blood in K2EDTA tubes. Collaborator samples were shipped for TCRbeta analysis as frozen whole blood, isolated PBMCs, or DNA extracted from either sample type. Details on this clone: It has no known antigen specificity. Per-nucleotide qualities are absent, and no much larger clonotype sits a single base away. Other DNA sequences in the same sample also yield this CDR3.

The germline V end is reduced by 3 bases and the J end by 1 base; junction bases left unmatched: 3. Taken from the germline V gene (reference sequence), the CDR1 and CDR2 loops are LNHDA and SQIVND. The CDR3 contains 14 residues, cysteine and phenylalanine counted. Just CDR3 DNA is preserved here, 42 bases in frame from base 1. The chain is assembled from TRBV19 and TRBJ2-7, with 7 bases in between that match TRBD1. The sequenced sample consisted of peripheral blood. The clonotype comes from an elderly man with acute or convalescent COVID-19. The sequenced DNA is TGTGCCAGTAGTATCTTCAGGGGGTCCTACGAGCAGTACTTC. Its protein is CASSIFRGSYEQYF.